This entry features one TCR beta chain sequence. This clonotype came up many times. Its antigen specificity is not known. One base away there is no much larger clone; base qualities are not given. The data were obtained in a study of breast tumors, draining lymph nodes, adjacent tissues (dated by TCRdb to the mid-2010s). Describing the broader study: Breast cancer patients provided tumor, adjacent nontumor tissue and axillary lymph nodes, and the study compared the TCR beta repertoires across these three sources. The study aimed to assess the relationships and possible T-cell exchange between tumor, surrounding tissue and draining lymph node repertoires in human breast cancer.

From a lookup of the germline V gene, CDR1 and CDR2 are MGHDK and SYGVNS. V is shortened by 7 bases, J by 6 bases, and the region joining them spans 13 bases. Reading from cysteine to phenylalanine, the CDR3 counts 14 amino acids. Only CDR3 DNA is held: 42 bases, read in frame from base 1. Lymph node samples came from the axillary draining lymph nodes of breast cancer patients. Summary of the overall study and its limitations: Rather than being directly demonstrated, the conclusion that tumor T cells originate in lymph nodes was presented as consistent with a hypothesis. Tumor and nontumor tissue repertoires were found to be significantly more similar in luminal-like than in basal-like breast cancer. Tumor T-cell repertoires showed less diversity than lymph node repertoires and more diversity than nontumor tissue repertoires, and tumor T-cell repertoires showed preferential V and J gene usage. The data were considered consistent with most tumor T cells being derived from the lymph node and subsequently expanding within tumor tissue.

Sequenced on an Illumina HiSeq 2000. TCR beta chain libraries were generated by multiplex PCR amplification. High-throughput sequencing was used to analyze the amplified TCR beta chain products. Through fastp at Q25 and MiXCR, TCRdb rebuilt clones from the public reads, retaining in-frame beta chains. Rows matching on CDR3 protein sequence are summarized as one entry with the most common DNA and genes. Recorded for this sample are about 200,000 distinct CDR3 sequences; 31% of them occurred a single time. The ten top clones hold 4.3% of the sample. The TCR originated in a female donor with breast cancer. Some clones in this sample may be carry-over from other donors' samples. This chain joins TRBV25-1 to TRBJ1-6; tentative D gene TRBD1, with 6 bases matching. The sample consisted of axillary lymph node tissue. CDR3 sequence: CASTLRGINSPLHF. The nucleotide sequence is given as TGTGCCAGCACCCTGAGGGGGATTAATTCACCCCTCCACTTT.